Below, 21 T cell receptor beta chains from the same sample are listed, as sequenced in a study of blood T cell repertoires in COVID-19. Repertoires were generated with immunoSEQ multiplex PCR, while TCRdb's copy carries only in-frame clones and drops some. This table holds 30,000 to 40,000 clones, 88% found once. Material: peripheral blood. The receptors stem from a human donor in a cohort sampled during active COVID-19.

This clone was counted a few times. The rearrangement uses TRBV11-2 and TRBJ2-3, with TRBD2 matching over 8 bases. Germline CDR1 reads SGHAT; CDR2 reads FQNNGV. The length of the CDR3 is 15 residues. The V segment lost 4 bases and the J segment 4 bases; nucleotides outside the gene matches: 7. This CDR3 reads CASSYRGGGADTQYF. In DNA form, the CDR3 reads TGTGCCAGCAGCTACCGGGGGGGAGGGGCAGATACGCAGTATTTT.

This chain uses TRBV6-2 or TRBV6-3 with TRBJ2-3; maybe TRBD2 (5 bases). Trimming stripped 6 bases from V and 2 bases from J, with 15 bases between. There are 15 residues in the CDR3. Germline V gene sequence: CDR1 MNHEY, CDR2 SVGEGT. The DNA for the CDR3 is TGTGCCAGCAGCCCGAGTAGGGAGTTCACAGATACGCAGTATTTT. Amino acid sequence: CASSPSREFTDTQYF.

The J gene is TRBJ2-2, the V gene TRBV6-6; 10 bases align to TRBD2. V lost 8 bases and J lost 8; bases outside the gene matches: 20. The CDR3 is 18 amino acids. CDR1 is MNHNY and CDR2 is SVGAGI in the germline V gene (reference sequence). CDR3 amino acids: CASGPDYQVAGGVGELFF. The CDR3 DNA sequence: TGTGCCAGCGGTCCTGACTACCAAGTAGCGGGGGGTGTGGGGGAGCTGTTTTTT.

The CDR3 sequence is CASSIFPGQGGDEQYF. The CDR3 nucleotides are TGCGCCAGCAGCATATTTCCGGGACAGGGAGGAGACGAGCAGTACTTC. The gene calls are TRBV5-1 and TRBJ2-7, with 9 positions matching TRBD1. The V and J ends lost 4 bases and 5 bases, in that order; junction bases with no gene match: 13. This CDR3 region has 16 residues. CDR1 SGHRS and CDR2 YFSETQ come from the germline V gene.

This clone came up once. The rearrangement joins TRBV12-3 or TRBV12-4 to TRBJ1-2, with 8 bases identical to TRBD1. This CDR3 is 13 amino acids long. V was pared by 5 bases and J by 8 bases, with 7 bases of the junction left unmatched. CDR3 sequence: CASSPEQGVGYTF. CDR3 in DNA: TGTGCCAGCAGTCCGGAACAGGGGGTCGGCTACACCTTC.

In this sample, this clone turned up a few times. V and J are TRBV10-1 and TRBJ2-3; weak D call: TRBD2 (6 bases). CDR1 is WNHNN, CDR2 SYGVQD, per germline (reference sequence). The CDR3 contains 11 residues. The V gene lost 8 bases and the J gene lost 3 bases, with 6 bases spanning the gap. CDR3 DNA sequence: TGCGCCAGCGGGGGGACAGATACGCAGTATTTT. Residues: CASGGTDTQYF.

V and J are TRBV11-2 and TRBJ2-4; 7 positions match TRBD1. CDR3 length equals 16 residues. Per germline, CDR1 SGHAT and CDR2 FQNNGV. The J segment lost 7 bases and the V segment lost 5 bases, leaving 14 bases of the junction unmatched. Here the CDR3 DNA reads TGTGCCAGCAGCCCGACCGTCACCGGGACAGATAACATTCAGTACTTC. Translation gives CASSPTVTGTDNIQYF.

V and J are TRBV9 and TRBJ1-3, with D perhaps matching TRBD1 (6 bases). The CDR3 spans 16 residues. Germline V gene data show CDR1 as SGDLS and CDR2 as YYNGEE. The ends were cut back, 3 bases at V and 4 bases at J, with 17 bases in the middle. CDR3 sequence reads: CASSGPQGRTGNTIYF. The CDR3, as DNA: TGTGCCAGCAGCGGACCCCAGGGGCGGACGGGAAACACCATATATTTT.

This rearrangement joins TRBV2 to TRBJ2-5; D unclear. V lost 3 bases to trimming and J lost 5 bases, with 22 bases between them. Looked up from germline, CDR1 is SNHLY and CDR2 is FYNNEI. There are 17 residues in the CDR3. In DNA, the CDR3 is TGTGCCAGCAGTGATATCGGCCGCGGCGCCCTCCAGGAGACCCAGTACTTC. Its protein is CASSDIGRGALQETQYF. The whole variable domain, remainder taken from reference TRBV2 and TRBJ2-5, is EPEVTQTPSHQVTQMGQEVILRCVPISNHLYFYWYRQILGQKVEFLVSFYNNEISEKSEIFDDQFSVERPDGSNFTLKIRSTKLEDSAMYFCASSDIGRGALQETQYFGPGTRLLVL.

The V call is TRBV6-5, the J call TRBJ2-5, with 9 nucleotides matching TRBD2. J gave up 2 bases and V 5 bases, and 6 bases lay outside the gene matches. Germline lookup yields CDR1 MNHEY and CDR2 SVGAGI. The CDR3 sequence is 15 residues long. CDR3 protein: CASSPSGTIQETQYF. As DNA, the CDR3 is TGTGCCAGCAGTCCTAGCGGGACCATACAAGAGACCCAGTACTTC.

The CDR3 DNA follows: TGTGCCAGCAGTTACGGGACAGAGCAAGAGACCCAGTACTTC. Amino acids: CASSYGTEQETQYF. This chain links TRBV6-6 with TRBJ2-5; TRBD1 aligns across 7 bases. The CDR3 runs to 14 residues. Looked up from germline, CDR1 is MNHNY and CDR2 is SVGAGI (reference sequence). With V trimmed by 2 bases and J by 2 bases, 2 bases remained unmatched.

The J gene is TRBJ2-7, the V gene TRBV5-6, with 11 bases identical to TRBD1. Trimming removed 5 bases from V and 1 base from J; junction bases left unmatched: 17. This CDR3 comprises 19 residues. Per germline, CDR1 SGHDT and CDR2 YYEEEE. The CDR3 region is CASRPFAGQGVSQSYEQYF. The DNA of the CDR3 is TGTGCCAGCAGACCTTTTGCGGGACAGGGGGTGTCGCAGTCCTACGAGCAGTACTTC. The full variable domain, rest sourced from reference TRBV5-6 and TRBJ2-7, is DAGVTQSPTHLIKTRGQQVTLRCSPKSGHDTVSWYQQALGQGPQFIFQYYEEEERQRGNFPDRFSGHQFPNYSSELNVNALLLGDSALYLCASRPFAGQGVSQSYEQYFGPGTRLTVT.

The rearrangement joins TRBV16 to TRBJ1-1; D gene uncertain. The CDR3 length is 16 residues. V was cut by 7 bases and J by 6 bases, with 24 bases left in between. CDR1 and CDR2 (germline): KGHSY, FQNENV. Here the CDR3 reads CASIAGRLGSRAEAFF. In DNA form, the CDR3 reads TGTGCCAGCATCGCGGGGAGACTAGGGAGTCGGGCTGAAGCTTTCTTT.

The chain links TRBV6-5 to TRBJ1-2, with 9 nucleotides matching TRBD1. V lost 6 bases to trimming and J lost 2 bases; unmatched junction nucleotides: 4. CDR1 and CDR2 (germline): MNHEY, SVGAGI. The CDR3 totals 14 residues. The CDR3 sequence: CASSMDRGNYGYTF. The CDR3 DNA follows: TGTGCCAGCAGCATGGACAGGGGCAACTATGGCTACACCTTC.

V and J are TRBV7-2 and TRBJ2-2; 7 nucleotides agree with TRBD2. The CDR3 runs 16 residues. CDR1 and CDR2 from the germline V gene are SGHTA and FQGNSA. V was pared by 1 base and J by 7 bases, with 9 bases of the junction left unmatched. CDR3 nucleotide sequence: TGTGCCAGCAGCTTAGTCGGCGGGAGCGCGGGCGGGGAGCTGTTTTTT. This translates into CASSLVGGSAGGELFF.

The rearrangement links TRBV5-5 to TRBJ2-3; possible D gene TRBD2, 5 bases. CDR1 and CDR2 (germline): SGHKS, YYEKEE (reference sequence). Between the trimmed V and J ends, which lost 4 bases and 3 bases, there was a span of 9 bases. This CDR3 is built from 13 residues. CDR3 nucleotide sequence: TGTGCCAGCAGCCTCGGGGAAACAGATACGCAGTATTTT. This sequence encodes CASSLGETDTQYF. The variable domain in full, with the rest retrieved from reference TRBV5-5 and TRBJ2-3, is DAGVTQSPTHLIKTRGQQVTLRCSPISGHKSVSWYQQVLGQGPQFIFQYYEKEERGRGNFPDRFSARQFPNYSSELNVNALLLGDSALYLCASSLGETDTQYFGPGTRLTVL.

The CDR3 coding sequence is TGTGCCAGCAGCTTGAGAGCCGGGGGTGGAGAGACCCAGTACTTC. Its protein product is CASSLRAGGGETQYF. The chain uses TRBV13 and TRBJ2-5, with D possibly TRBD2 on 6 matching bases. The CDR3 extends over 15 amino acids. Per germline, CDR1 PRHDT and CDR2 FYEKMQ (reference sequence). V dropped 3 bases and J dropped 4 bases, with 15 bases sitting between them.

This chain uses TRBV5-1 with TRBJ1-1; D is unclear. In germline, CDR1 is SGHRS, CDR2 YFSETQ. Trimming took 0 bases from V and 5 from J, leaving 8 bases between them. The CDR3 is 13 amino acids. The CDR3 DNA sequence: TGCGCCAGCAGCTTGGTCCGGGAAACTGAAGCTTTCTTT. Translated, it gives CASSLVRETEAFF.

About this clone itself: The junction does not match germline at one end; this may be a read error. The chain links TRBV18 to TRBJ2-7; 8 bases map to TRBD1. The CDR3 contains 16 residues. In germline, CDR1 is KGHSH, CDR2 LQKENI. CDR3 sequence: CASSPFQAGGSNEQYF. The CDR3 DNA reads TGTGCCAGCTCCCCCTTTCAAGCAGGGGGCTCCAACGAGCAGTACTTC.

This chain links TRBV28 with TRBJ2-1; 10 nucleotides match TRBD2. The CDR3 totals 16 residues. V trimming: 4 bases; J trimming: 4 bases; junction bases outside the gene matches: 7. The V gene's germline CDR1 is MDHEN and CDR2 SYDVKM. The CDR3 protein is CASSSSRTSGYNEQFF. The CDR3 DNA reads TGTGCCAGCAGTTCTTCTCGGACTAGCGGATACAATGAGCAGTTCTTC.

V is TRBV15 and J is TRBJ2-7; 7 bases are a match to TRBD2. Germline V gene sequence: CDR1 LNHNV, CDR2 YYDKDF (reference sequence). The CDR3 length is 14 residues. V was pared by 9 bases and J by 1 base, with 9 bases of the junction left unmatched. Here the CDR3 DNA reads TGTGCCACTAAGCGAGCGGGAAATTCCTACGAGCAGTACTTC. Residues: CATKRAGNSYEQYF.